The T cell receptor beta chain described here comes from a study of PD-L1 blockade in urothelial cancer. Whole-study context: About 85% of the roughly 30 patients comprised males who had bladder-origin urothelial cancer. Researchers found blood samples held a median of 141,255 T cells. Analysis of the blood was performed 3 weeks (second dose) and 6 weeks after treatment start. Patients previously received 0 to 3 chemotherapy regimens.

Germline CDR1 SGHNT, CDR2 YYREEE (reference sequence). Trimming removed 6 bases from V and 6 bases from J, with 21 bases in between. The CDR3 runs 15 residues. Data came from immunoSEQ multiplex PCR; TCRdb stores just in-frame clones and leaves some out. The data contain tens of thousands of clones, around 90% of them seen just once; the ten biggest clones take up under 9%. Specimen: PBMCs, collected around atezolizumab (anti-PD-L1) treatment. This receptor was taken from a man aged 60 to 75 with urothelial cancer. V gene TRBV5-4 combines with J gene TRBJ1-2; unclear D gene. The CDR3 loop is CASIPSPKSSHGYTF. CDR3 coding DNA: TGTGCCAGCATCCCCTCTCCAAAGAGTTCGCATGGCTACACCTTC.